This T cell receptor (beta chain) was recorded in a study of blood T cell repertoires in COVID-19. Study at large: COVID-19 samples from acute and convalescent phases originated in the United States, Italy and Spain. T cells, B-cell-depleted T cells, or PBMCs provided the cDNA or gDNA that served as material.

Germline values: CDR1 MNHEY, CDR2 SVGAGI. This CDR3 has 13 residues. V lost 6 bases, J lost 7 bases, and 13 bases lay in between. Using immunoSEQ multiplex PCR, the repertoire was profiled, and TCRdb retains in-frame clones only, with some absent. The top ten hold approximately 7% of the sample, which has over 150,000 clones, under 85% seen once. Input material: peripheral blood. The V gene is TRBV6-5, the J gene TRBJ1-5, with D maybe TRBD1 (5 bases). The sequence was obtained from an elderly man with COVID-19, enrolled during active disease. In DNA form, the CDR3 reads TGTGCCAGCAGACGGACAATTTTACAGCCCCAGCATTTT. Translation: CASRRTILQPQHF.